Each of the 3 T cell receptor beta chains below was sequenced from the same sample in a study of T cell responses to AZD1222 COVID-19 vaccine. The data were produced by immunoSEQ multiplex PCR, yet TCRdb's version contains in-frame clones alone and is incomplete. The sample holds about 150,000 clones, 85% to 90% seen once. The sample here was peripheral blood, taken on day 0 of AZD1222 vaccination. The source is an adult in good health.

J is TRBJ1-1 and V is TRBV12-3 or TRBV12-4; D not resolved. V dropped 6 bases and J dropped 0 bases, with 8 bases sitting between them. The CDR3 covers 13 residues. CDR3 DNA sequence: TGTGCCAGCAGCTGGCCCATGAACACTGAAGCTTTCTTT. The encoded protein is CASSWPMNTEAFF.

This clone was observed a handful of times. This sequence joins TRBV4-1 and TRBJ2-3, with D hard to call. The V gene's germline CDR1 is MGHRA and CDR2 YSYEKL. V was shortened by 1 base and J by 4 bases, with 9 bases between the two germline ends. This CDR3 spans 14 amino acids. The CDR3 loop reads CASSQAVGADTQYF. The CDR3 DNA reads TGCGCCAGCAGCCAAGCCGTCGGCGCAGATACGCAGTATTTT.

The chain employs TRBV6-2 or TRBV6-3 and TRBJ2-7; TRBD2 matches at 8 bases. V was pared by 5 bases and J by 7 bases, with 10 bases of the junction left unmatched. CDR1 is MNHEY and CDR2 is SVGEGT in the germline V gene. The CDR3 has 14 amino acids. The DNA for the CDR3 is TGTGCCAGCAGTCAGGGACTAGTTCTTCGTGAGCAGTACTTC. Translating gives CASSQGLVLREQYF.